Listed here are 22 T cell receptor beta chains from one sample, sequenced in a study of shared clonotypes between healthy human individuals. Naive-designated CD8 cells lacked CD45RO, were positively enriched for CCR7, and omitted terminally differentiated effector memory CD45RA+ cells. The method was immunoSEQ multiplex PCR; TCRdb's version includes in-frame clones alone and lacks a portion of them. Among millions of clones listed, over 85% were seen once. The specimen was naive CD8+ T cells sorted from blood. Receptor source: a man aged 18 to 30 in good health.

The chain has TRBV13 and TRBJ2-2; no reliable D call. The germline V gene has CDR1 PRHDT and CDR2 FYEKMQ (reference sequence). The CDR3 runs to 13 residues. V was cut by 5 bases and J by 0 bases, with 4 bases left in between. The CDR3 DNA follows: TGTGCCAGCAGCAAAGCGAACACCGGGGAGCTGTTTTTT. This translates into CASSKANTGELFF.

This chain joins TRBV28 and TRBJ2-1; D is possibly TRBD2 (6 bases). V dropped 5 bases and J dropped 0 bases, with 14 bases sitting between them. From germline, CDR1 is MDHEN and CDR2 SYDVKM. The CDR3 contains 16 residues. CDR3 in DNA: TGTGCCAGCAGTACCATAGCGGAAAGCTCCTACAATGAGCAGTTCTTC. Protein sequence: CASSTIAESSYNEQFF.

The CDR3 protein is CASSVKGDNSPLHF. CDR3 sequence (DNA): TGTGCCAGCAGCGTAAAGGGGGATAATTCACCCCTCCACTTT. The chain employs TRBV9 and TRBJ1-6; D perhaps matches TRBD1 (6 bases). Trimming pared 1 base from V and 5 bases from J, leaving 7 bases between. CDR1 and CDR2 (germline): SGDLS, YYNGEE. The CDR3 spans 14 residues.

This sequence joins TRBV27 and TRBJ2-7; tentative D call: TRBD2 (6 bases). The CDR3 has 14 amino acids. Trimming shortened V by 8 bases and J by 6 bases, and 20 bases separated the two germline ends. Germline CDR1 is MNHEY and CDR2 is SMNVEV (reference sequence). The DNA for the CDR3 is TGTGCCAGCGGCGTTTCGGGGGAAACAATCGAGCAGTACTTC. Translating it yields CASGVSGETIEQYF.

The V call is TRBV11-2, the J call TRBJ2-7, with D maybe TRBD2 (6 bases). Germline V gene data show CDR1 as SGHAT and CDR2 as FQNNGV. The CDR3 extends over 16 amino acids. The V end was cut by 3 bases, the J end by 4 bases, with 19 bases between. CDR3 nucleotides: TGTGCCAGCAGCTTCCTTCTCGCGGGACCAAGATACGAGCAGTACTTC. It yields the protein CASSFLLAGPRYEQYF.

The rearrangement links TRBV4-1 to TRBJ2-2; TRBD2 might be the D (5 bases). The germline V gene encodes CDR1 MGHRA and CDR2 YSYEKL. The ends were cut back, 5 bases at V and 7 bases at J, with 14 bases in the middle. The CDR3 spans 14 residues. The CDR3 protein is CASSVRGPDGELFF. CDR3 nucleotide sequence: TGCGCCAGCAGCGTAAGAGGGCCCGACGGGGAGCTGTTTTTT.

Notes on this clone: The sample contains more than one DNA sequence encoding this CDR3. CDR3 DNA: TGTGCCAGCAGTTTACTAGCGGGAGGTTACGAGCAGTACTTC. Translating it yields CASSLLAGGYEQYF. The J gene is TRBJ2-7, the V gene TRBV6-6; 12 positions agree with TRBD2. The V gene end was trimmed by 4 bases and the J gene end by 4 bases; junction bases not matched to a gene: 2. This CDR3 has 14 residues. Per germline, CDR1 MNHNY and CDR2 SVGAGI (reference sequence).

In the case of this clone: This CDR3 is also generated by other DNA sequences in the sample. The CDR3 loop reads CASSPGRGEQYF. CDR3 in DNA: TGCGCCAGCAGCCCCGGAAGGGGCGAGCAGTACTTC. The chain combines TRBV4-1 with TRBJ2-7; weak D call: TRBD1 (5 bases). There are 12 residues in the CDR3. Trimming cost V 4 bases and J 6 bases, with 10 bases left between them. CDR1 is MGHRA, CDR2 YSYEKL, per germline.

J is TRBJ2-5 and V is TRBV7-9; TRBD2 matches at 8 bases. V lost 5 bases to trimming and J lost 5 bases; unmatched junction nucleotides: 10. Germline CDR1 is SEHNR and CDR2 is FQNEAQ (reference sequence). The CDR3 has 15 amino acids. The CDR3 DNA is TGTGCCAGCAGCCCAAAAGGACTAGCCTGGGAGACCCAGTACTTC. Translation gives CASSPKGLAWETQYF. Combining the CDR3 with reference TRBV7-9 and TRBJ2-5 gives the whole variable domain DTGVSQNPRHKITKRGQNVTFRCDPISEHNRLYWYRQTLGQGPEFLTYFQNEAQLEKSRLLSDRFSAERPKGSFSTLEIQRTEQGDSAMYLCASSPKGLAWETQYFGPGTRLLVL.

This chain connects TRBV25-1 to TRBJ1-2; no definite D call. The CDR3 runs 14 residues. Per germline, CDR1 MGHDK and CDR2 SYGVNS. V dropped 3 bases and J dropped 4 bases, with 12 bases sitting between them. DNA for the CDR3: TGTGCCAGCAGTGAGCCGGGCTTTAGCTATGGCTACACCTTC. It is translated as CASSEPGFSYGYTF.

The CDR3 sequence is CASSLAPPYEQYF. The CDR3 DNA reads TGCGCCAGCAGCTTGGCGCCTCCCTACGAGCAGTACTTC. The genes are TRBV5-1 and TRBJ2-5; D is unresolved. The J call may be mistaken, given a closer DNA end match to TRBJ2-7. From germline, CDR1 is SGHRS and CDR2 YFSETQ. This CDR3 has 13 amino acids.

V is TRBV11-3 and J is TRBJ1-1; 7 bases are shared with TRBD1. Germline CDR1 reads SGHNT; CDR2 reads YENEEA. The CDR3 is made up of 12 amino acids. J was trimmed by 11 bases and V by 6 bases; bases with no gene match: 9. This chain's CDR3 is CASSPGTGVAFF. The CDR3 bases are TGTGCCAGCAGTCCTGGTACAGGGGTGGCTTTCTTT.

V is TRBV4-3 and J is TRBJ2-7, with TRBD1 matching over 7 bases. This CDR3 is built from 13 residues. Germline lookup yields CDR1 LGHNA and CDR2 YSLEER. The trim removed 1 base at V and 7 bases at J, leaving 4 bases unmatched. CDR3 nucleotides: TGCGCCAGCAGCCAAGGGGACAGTTCTGAGCAGTACTTC. Its protein product is CASSQGDSSEQYF.

The chain uses TRBV7-9 and TRBJ1-4, with D unresolved. V was trimmed by 1 base and J by 5 bases, leaving 5 bases between them. The CDR3 is made up of 13 amino acids. The V gene's germline CDR1 is SEHNR and CDR2 FQNEAQ (reference sequence). The CDR3 nucleotides are TGTGCCAGCAGCTTAGAGGGAAATGAAAAACTGTTTTTT. As protein: CASSLEGNEKLFF.

This chain links TRBV4-1 with TRBJ2-5, with D perhaps TRBD1 or TRBD2 (6 bases each). CDR1 is MGHRA, CDR2 YSYEKL, per germline. Trimming removed 6 bases at V and 1 base at J, with 18 bases between. The CDR3 runs 16 residues. CDR3 coding DNA: TGCGCCAGCAGATCCCGGCCCGGGGGCCTCCAAGAGACCCAGTACTTC. It codes for CASRSRPGGLQETQYF.

The chain couples TRBV19 to TRBJ1-1, with D perhaps TRBD1 (5 bases). Germline values: CDR1 LNHDA, CDR2 SQIVND (reference sequence). This CDR3 contains 12 residues. V dropped 9 bases and J dropped 7 bases, with 15 bases sitting between them. As DNA, the CDR3 is TGTGCCAGCGAGCAGAGGGGAGGTGAAGCTTTCTTT. Residues: CASEQRGGEAFF.

This clone is a singleton in its sample. V gene TRBV7-2 combines with J gene TRBJ2-7; 9 positions agree with TRBD2. V lost 4 bases and J lost 9; bases outside the gene matches: 22. The CDR3 is made up of 18 amino acids. The V gene's germline CDR1 is SGHTA and CDR2 FQGNSA. The CDR3, as DNA: TGTGCCAGCAGCTACTCAGTAGCGGGAGAGGGGGCTATGGGTTCGCAGTACTTC. Its translation is CASSYSVAGEGAMGSQYF.

The genes are TRBV19 and TRBJ1-2, with TRBD1 matching over 7 bases. The V segment lost 10 bases and the J segment 1 base; nucleotides outside the gene matches: 12. The CDR3 has 15 amino acids. Germline assignment: CDR1 LNHDA and CDR2 SQIVND (reference sequence). Here the CDR3 DNA reads TGTGCCACCCAGGACAGGCAGAAAGTTAACTATGGCTACACCTTC. The encoded protein is CATQDRQKVNYGYTF. Using reference TRBV19 and TRBJ1-2 for the parts outside the CDR3, the full variable domain is DGGITQSPKYLFRKEGQNVTLSCEQNLNHDAMYWYRQDPGQGLRLIYYSQIVNDFQKGDIAEGYSVSREKKESFPLTVTSAQKNPTAFYLCATQDRQKVNYGYTFGSGTRLTVV.

The rearrangement uses TRBV7-6 and TRBJ2-7; maybe TRBD1 (5 bases). V lost 1 base, J lost 3 bases, and 10 bases lay in between. Per the germline V gene, CDR1 is SGHVS and CDR2 is FNYEAQ. This CDR3 spans 14 amino acids. The CDR3: CASSLDGQGYEQYF. CDR3 nucleotide sequence: TGTGCCAGCAGCTTAGACGGGCAGGGCTACGAGCAGTACTTC.

This clone was seen ten or more times. This chain uses TRBV30 with TRBJ1-1; the D gene is possibly TRBD1 (5 bases). Germline loops: CDR1 GTSNPN, CDR2 SVGIG (reference sequence). The V and J ends lost 2 bases and 5 bases respectively, with 27 bases between them. The CDR3 extends over 18 amino acids. CDR3 coding DNA: TGTGCCTGGAGTCCATCTCTAGGGGCCGGGGGGGTCGGTACTGAAGCTTTCTTT. Its protein is CAWSPSLGAGGVGTEAFF.

The chain is built from TRBV14 and TRBJ2-4, with a tentative D call TRBD1 (5 bases). The germline V gene has CDR1 SGHDN and CDR2 FVKESK. The CDR3 is 16 residues long. Trimming left V 1 base short and J 0 bases short, with 10 bases between. CDR3 protein: CASSQGAQAAKNIQYF. The CDR3 DNA is TGTGCCAGCAGCCAAGGAGCACAGGCAGCCAAAAACATTCAGTACTTC.

The chain carries TRBV30 and TRBJ2-5; a possible D gene is TRBD2 (6 bases). Germline assignment: CDR1 GTSNPN and CDR2 SVGIG (reference sequence). V was pared by 4 bases and J by 4 bases, with 19 bases between. The CDR3 has 15 residues. The CDR3 loop is CAWTGDSWTGETQYF. The DNA of the CDR3 is TGTGCCTGGACGGGGGACTCCTGGACGGGAGAGACCCAGTACTTC.